The T cell receptor beta chain described here comes from a study of shared clonotypes between healthy human individuals. Study-level points and caveats: Shared clonotypes: 4.5% to 6.5% naive CD4, 3.5% to 4% naive CD8, roughly 2.2% memory CD4, approximately 0.4% memory CD8. In contrast to clonotypes shared by all four donors, non-shared clonotypes had lower generation probabilities.

Profiled with immunoSEQ multiplex PCR; TCRdb holds only in-frame clones, not every one. The repertoire has some 580,000 clones, more than 95% of them found once; the top ten carry about 0.057%. Germline CDR1 and CDR2: MDHEN and SYDVKM. The CDR3 sequence is 17 residues long. V lost 3 bases, J lost 1 base, and 19 bases lay in between. Note on this clone: No antigen is known for it.

Material for sequencing was naive CD4+ T cells sorted from blood. Subset in this sample: CD45RA+ positively selected. This chain links TRBV28 with TRBJ2-7; D possibly corresponds to TRBD2 (6 bases). The clonotype was recovered from a woman in her twenties or thirties in good health. The CDR3, as DNA: TGTGCCAGCAGTTTTTCCACGAGCGGGCAGGCTTCCTACGAGCAGTACTTC. Translated, it gives CASSFSTSGQASYEQYF.